Presented here are 8 T cell receptor beta chains from one specimen sequenced in a study of cytomegalovirus exposure and HLA in healthy donors. A multiplex PCR was run with 60 Vbeta primers and 13 Jbeta primers. The repertoire was sequenced with immunoSEQ multiplex PCR; TCRdb's copy has only in-frame clones and lacks some. The sample includes some 180,000 clones, 70% to 90% of them seen just once. Material: PBMCs. These receptor sequences come from a woman between 50 and 59 years old in good health and CMV-seronegative.

This chain uses TRBV11-3 with TRBJ2-7, with 8 bases that match TRBD2. This CDR3 spans 14 amino acids. Germline trimming cut 4 bases from V and 4 bases from J; bases unmatched to any gene: 6. Germline loops: CDR1 SGHNT, CDR2 YENEEA. DNA of the CDR3: TGTGCCAGCAGCTCGAGCGGGAGAGGGTACGAGCAGTACTTC. Translated, it gives CASSSSGRGYEQYF.

The CDR3 region has the DNA TGTGCCAGCAGTCCTAGGGGGCCATACAATGAGCAGTTCTTC. As protein: CASSPRGPYNEQFF. This rearrangement joins TRBV25-1 to TRBJ2-1, with TRBD1 matching 7 bases. Germline V gene lookup returns CDR1 MGHDK and CDR2 SYGVNS. The CDR3 sequence is 14 residues long. V dropped 5 bases and J dropped 4; count of bases not matched to a gene: 5. Supplemented by reference TRBV25-1 and TRBJ2-1, the full variable domain reads EADIYQTPRYLVIGTGKKITLECSQTMGHDKMYWYQQDPGMELHLIHYSYGVNSTEKGDLSSESTVSRIRTEHFPLTLESARPSHTSQYLCASSPRGPYNEQFFGPGTRLTVL.

J is TRBJ1-2 and V is TRBV28; 7 bases line up with TRBD1. There are 13 residues in the CDR3. The V gene end was trimmed by 10 bases and the J gene end by 3 bases; junction bases not matched to a gene: 8. Germline V gives CDR1 MDHEN, CDR2 SYDVKM. CDR3 in amino acids: CATRKGTDYGYTF. CDR3 in DNA: TGTGCCACCCGGAAAGGGACAGACTATGGCTACACCTTC.

V is TRBV28 and J is TRBJ2-4; 8 bases align to TRBD2. Unmatched junction bases numbered 9, after V lost 7 bases and J lost 7 bases. The CDR3 is made up of 14 amino acids. Germline V gene sequence: CDR1 MDHEN, CDR2 SYDVKM. The CDR3 DNA follows: TGTGCCAGCAATCTACCGGGAGGGCAGAACATTCAGTACTTC. It specifies CASNLPGGQNIQYF.

This chain links TRBV7-6 with TRBJ2-5; D is unclear. Germline CDR1 is SGHVS and CDR2 is FNYEAQ. V was pared by 3 bases and J by 4 bases, with 6 bases between. The CDR3 is made up of 12 amino acids. This CDR3 reads CASSFYGETQYF. CDR3 coding DNA: TGTGCCAGCAGCTTCTACGGAGAGACCCAGTACTTC.

This clone was seen only once. Other DNA variants within this sample encode the same CDR3. V is TRBV18 and J is TRBJ2-5; no firm D call. In germline, CDR1 is KGHSH, CDR2 LQKENI. There are 13 residues in the CDR3. V lost 4 bases and J 5 bases, leaving 11 bases between the germline ends. This CDR3 reads CASSRTRTETQYF. CDR3 coding DNA: TGTGCCAGCTCACGTACCAGAACGGAGACCCAGTACTTC.

Worth noting for this clone: Within the sample, other DNA sequences also encode this same CDR3. DNA of the CDR3: TGTGCCAGCAGCTTGGCGGGAGGCTCCTACGAGCAGTACTTC. Translated, it gives CASSLAGGSYEQYF. This rearrangement joins TRBV5-4 to TRBJ2-7, with 7 bases matching TRBD2. Trimming at V came to 0 bases and at J to 0 bases, leaving 0 bases not matched to a gene. The CDR3 length is 14 residues. The germline V gene encodes CDR1 SGHNT and CDR2 YYREEE (reference sequence).

This clone has a single count. This sample includes further DNA sequences coding for the same CDR3. This chain links TRBV29-1 with TRBJ2-1, with TRBD1 as a possible D gene (6 bases). The CDR3 is 14 residues long. Germline values: CDR1 SQVTM, CDR2 ANQGSEA. The V gene lost 7 bases and the J gene lost 2 bases, with 15 bases spanning the gap. The CDR3 bases are TGCAGCGGGACAGCAAGTTCGACCTACAATGAGCAGTTCTTC. Amino acids: CSGTASSTYNEQFF.